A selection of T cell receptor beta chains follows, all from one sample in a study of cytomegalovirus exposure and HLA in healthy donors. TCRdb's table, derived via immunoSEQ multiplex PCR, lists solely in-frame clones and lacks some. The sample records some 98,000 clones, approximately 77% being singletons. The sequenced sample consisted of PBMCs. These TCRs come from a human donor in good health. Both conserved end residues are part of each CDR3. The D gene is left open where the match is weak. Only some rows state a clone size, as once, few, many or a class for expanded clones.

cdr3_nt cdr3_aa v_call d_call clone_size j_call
TGTGCCAGCAGCTGGGGGCGCGAGGAGCTGTTTTTT CASSWGREELFF TRBV5-6 - - TRBJ2-2
TGTGCCAGCAGCTTAGGCCCTAGCGGCAATGAGCAGTTCTTC CASSLGPSGNEQFF TRBV11-2 TRBD2 - TRBJ2-1
TGTGCCAGCAGCTTAGGACAGGGAGAGACCCACTACGAGCAGTACTTC CASSLGQGETHYEQYF TRBV11-3 TRBD1 - TRBJ2-7
TGTGCCAGCAGTTACGGGGGCGGAATTGAAAAACTGTTTTTT CASSYGGGIEKLFF TRBV6-5 - - TRBJ1-4
TGTGCCAGCAGTTACGGAGGGACAGCGAACACTGAAGCTTTCTTT CASSYGGTANTEAFF TRBV6-5 TRBD1 - TRBJ1-1
TGTGCCAGCAGCTTTTCAGTCACGGGGGAAAAACTGTTTTTT CASSFSVTGEKLFF TRBV5-6 - once TRBJ1-4
TGTGCCAGCAGTCCAGCGGGGAAGTGGAACACTGAAGCTTTCTTT CASSPAGKWNTEAFF TRBV6-5 - few TRBJ1-1
TGTGCCAGCTCAATACGTGTTGGCGGGAACTCAGATACGCAGTATTTT CASSIRVGGNSDTQYF TRBV18 - - TRBJ2-3
TGTGCCAGCAGCGTCGCAGGGGGCGGCTACAATGAGCAGTTCTTC CASSVAGGGYNEQFF TRBV9 TRBD1 - TRBJ2-1
TGTGCCAGCAGCCCACGAGGGGGACTAGCGGGAGCACCAGATACGCAGTATTTT CASSPRGGLAGAPDTQYF TRBV7-2 TRBD2 - TRBJ2-3
TGTGCCAGTAGTATAGGACAGGGGAGAGATCAGCCCCAGCATTTT CASSIGQGRDQPQHF TRBV19 TRBD1 - TRBJ1-5
TGTGCCAGCAGTGTTGGGACTAGCGGAGGCACCGGGGAGCTGTTTTTT CASSVGTSGGTGELFF TRBV2 TRBD2 - TRBJ2-2
TGTGCCAGCAGTTACGCGACAGGGGTGGAGGGCTACACCTTC CASSYATGVEGYTF TRBV6-6 TRBD1 - TRBJ1-2
TGTGCCAGCAGCTTCGGGAGCGGGAGTAGGTATGAGCAGTTCTTC CASSFGSGSRYEQFF TRBV5-5 TRBD2 few TRBJ2-1
TGTGCCAGCAGCGTAGGGGCGTCCCCCGGGGAGCTGTTTTTT CASSVGASPGELFF TRBV9 - - TRBJ2-2
TGCGCCAGCAGCTTGGCATGGGGGCCCGATGGCTACACCTTC CASSLAWGPDGYTF TRBV5-1 - few TRBJ1-2
TGCGCCAGCAACTGGGGGGGAACTCAAGAGACCCAGTACTTC CASNWGGTQETQYF TRBV5-1 TRBD2 - TRBJ2-5
TGCGCCAGCAACTCCGCCGGGCAGGGGCACACTGAAGCTTTCTTT CASNSAGQGHTEAFF TRBV5-1 - - TRBJ1-1
TGCGCCAGCAGCTTGGCAGCCAGGGGCAACGAGCAGTACTTC CASSLAARGNEQYF TRBV5-1 - - TRBJ2-7
TGTGCCAGCAGTGGTCCGCGGAACTCCTATGGCTACACCTTC CASSGPRNSYGYTF TRBV25-1 - - TRBJ1-2
TGCAGCGTTGAAACCGGGACAGGGGGACCCTACGAGCAGTACTTC CSVETGTGGPYEQYF TRBV29-1 TRBD1 - TRBJ2-7
TGTGCCAGCAGCCTGTGGGGCAGCTACGAGCAGTACTTC CASSLWGSYEQYF TRBV5-6 - few TRBJ2-7
TGTGCCAGCAGCTTTGGAACAGACACTGAAGCTTTCTTT CASSFGTDTEAFF TRBV7-3 - few TRBJ1-1
TGTGCCAGCAGACGCACTGACGGGAGCCCGACCTACGAGCAGTACTTC CASRRTDGSPTYEQYF TRBV7-8 - - TRBJ2-7
TGTGCCAGCAGCTCCCGGACAGGGTCGAGCTCCTACGAGCAGTACTTC CASSSRTGSSSYEQYF TRBV7-2 TRBD1 - TRBJ2-7
TGTGCCAGCAGCTCGGGGGTACTTGCGGGGGGAACAGATACGCAGTATTTT CASSSGVLAGGTDTQYF TRBV5-4 TRBD2 - TRBJ2-3
TGTGCCAGCAGCCCAGGGATGGGTCAGGGGGACTATGGCTACACCTTC CASSPGMGQGDYGYTF TRBV5-6 TRBD1 once TRBJ1-2
TGTGCCAGCAGCTTTTGGGGCCCCGGTGGCTACACCTTC CASSFWGPGGYTF TRBV5-6 - - TRBJ1-2
TGCAGCGTTGAAGAGGGCAGGGGCGATGAGCAGTTCTTC CSVEEGRGDEQFF TRBV29-1 - - TRBJ2-1
TGTGCCAGCAGCCGAGGGACAGGGCTTGGCTACACCTTC CASSRGTGLGYTF TRBV5-6 TRBD1 - TRBJ1-2
TGCGCCAGCAGCTCTCTACTAGCGGGAGGGCCCTACGAGCAGTACTTC CASSSLLAGGPYEQYF TRBV5-1 TRBD2 - TRBJ2-7
TGTGCCAGCAGCGTAGCGGGGACAGGAGTTAATTCACCCCTCCACTTT CASSVAGTGVNSPLHF TRBV9 TRBD1 - TRBJ1-6
TGTGCCAGCAGCTTAGACGGGGTGGTCCCCGAGACCCAGTACTTC CASSLDGVVPETQYF TRBV7-6 - - TRBJ2-5
TGTGCCAGCAGCGTAGAGAATTTAGCGGGACCTGGGGCCAACGTCCTGACTTTC CASSVENLAGPGANVLTF TRBV9 TRBD2 - TRBJ2-6
TGCGCCAGCAGCCAAGAATGGCAGGGCGGCAGAAAACTGTTTTTT CASSQEWQGGRKLFF TRBV4-3 - - TRBJ1-4
TGTGCCAGCAATCTCGGAGGGGACACCGGGGAGCTGTTTTTT CASNLGGDTGELFF TRBV25-1 - few TRBJ2-2
TGCGCCAGCAGCCAATGGACAGAGGATAATTCACCCCTCCACTTT CASSQWTEDNSPLHF TRBV4-3 - - TRBJ1-6
TGTGCCAGTAGTGCAACAGGGGATCAGCCCCAGCATTTT CASSATGDQPQHF TRBV19 TRBD1 few TRBJ1-5
TGTGCCAGCAGCTTGGTGAGGCGCCCAGGGGGCACTGAAGCTTTCTTT CASSLVRRPGGTEAFF TRBV7-4 TRBD1 - TRBJ1-1
TGTGCCAGCAGCCGGGGACTTTATAGCAATCAGCCCCAGCATTTT CASSRGLYSNQPQHF TRBV13 - once TRBJ1-5
TGTGCCAGCAGCTTTCGGGGATACGAGCAGTACTTC CASSFRGYEQYF TRBV5-6 - - TRBJ2-7